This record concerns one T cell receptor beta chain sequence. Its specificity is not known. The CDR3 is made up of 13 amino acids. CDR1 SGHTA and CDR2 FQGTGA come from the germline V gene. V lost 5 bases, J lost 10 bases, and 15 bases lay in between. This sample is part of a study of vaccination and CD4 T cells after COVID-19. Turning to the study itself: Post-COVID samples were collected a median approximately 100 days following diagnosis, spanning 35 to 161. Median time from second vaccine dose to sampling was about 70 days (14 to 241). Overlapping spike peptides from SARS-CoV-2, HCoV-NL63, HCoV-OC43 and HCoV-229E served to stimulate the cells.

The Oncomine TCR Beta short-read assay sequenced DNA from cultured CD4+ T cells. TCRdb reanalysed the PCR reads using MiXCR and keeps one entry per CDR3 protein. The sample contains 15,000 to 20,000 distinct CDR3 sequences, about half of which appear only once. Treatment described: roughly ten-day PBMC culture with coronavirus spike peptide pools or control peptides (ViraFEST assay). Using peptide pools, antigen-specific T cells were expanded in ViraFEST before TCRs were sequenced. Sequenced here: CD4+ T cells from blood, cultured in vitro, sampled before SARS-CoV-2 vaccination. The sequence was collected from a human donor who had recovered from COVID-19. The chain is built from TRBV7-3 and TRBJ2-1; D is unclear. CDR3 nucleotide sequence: TGTGCCAGCAGCCCTAGTGGGGTAAAAGAGCAGTTCTTC. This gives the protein CASSPSGVKEQFF.